A single T cell receptor (beta chain) is shown here with its context. This sample is drawn from a study of blood T cell repertoires in COVID-19. Overall study: The United States, Italy and Spain provided the acute and convalescent COVID-19 samples. Nucleic acid was either cDNA or gDNA, and it came from T cells, B-cell-depleted T cells, or PBMCs.

Source study methods: Cell counts per sample came from amplifying reference gene primers. Data came from immunoSEQ multiplex PCR; TCRdb stores just in-frame clones and leaves some out. Clone size and the V and J calls come from that table; the DNA yielded D and trimming. This table has approximately 240,000 clones, about 80% appearing once. Grouping used clinical history reported by participants in a survey and questionnaire. The CDR3 spans 18 residues. CDR1 and CDR2 from the germline V gene are SGHDT and YYEEEE. With V trimmed by 4 bases and J by 8 bases, 21 bases remained unmatched. This chain connects TRBV5-6 to TRBJ2-1; 7 bases are shared with TRBD2. Sequencing was done on a sample of PBMCs or T cells enriched from blood (not recorded which). This receptor was identified in a woman aged 40 to 50 with acute COVID-19. The CDR3 reads CASSVLWDYGGASDEQFF. In DNA form, the CDR3 reads TGTGCCAGCAGCGTGCTATGGGACTATGGAGGAGCTAGCGATGAGCAGTTCTTC.